One sample yielded the 30 T cell receptor beta chains listed below, sequenced in a study of regulatory T cells in long-lasting Graves disease (dated by TCRdb to the early 2020s). The sample's time point label, in plain terms: newly diagnosed GD, antithyroid drugs for less than 3 months. RNA was extracted from PBMCs in TRIzol for both TCR sequencing and RNA sequencing. The library was generated by multiplex PCR. Data came from an Illumina HiSeq 4000. CDR3 regions were amplified by Arm-PCR with iRepertoire HTBI primers to construct TCR beta libraries. Through fastp at Q25 and MiXCR, TCRdb rebuilt clones from the public reads, retaining in-frame beta chains. When rows share a CDR3 protein, they turn into one entry using the most common DNA and genes. Within this sample are around 400,000 distinct CDR3 sequences, with around a sixth of them counted one time only. 20% to 25% of the sample rests with the top ten.

Sequenced here: peripheral blood mononuclear cells (PBMCs), sampled at new diagnosis, from a patient treated with antithyroid drugs. These receptors were taken from a female donor with Graves disease.

This clonotype was counted at least ten times. The rearrangement uses TRBV28 and TRBJ2-5; the match to TRBD1 covers 11 bases. The CDR3 contains 17 residues. The V segment lost 5 bases and the J segment 4 bases; nucleotides outside the gene matches: 12. CDR1 is MDHEN, CDR2 SYDVKM, per germline. The CDR3 spells CASSSPSGTGGAETQYF. DNA for the CDR3: TGTGCCAGCAGTAGCCCCTCTGGGACAGGGGGTGCAGAGACCCAGTACTTC.

This clonotype was observed at least ten times. The rearrangement links TRBV4-1 to TRBJ2-5; 8 bases agree with TRBD2. The germline V gene encodes CDR1 MGHRA and CDR2 YSYEKL. This CDR3 has 16 residues. V trimming: 4 bases; J trimming: 3 bases; junction bases outside the gene matches: 10. The CDR3 DNA sequence: TGCGCCAGCAGCCGCTTCGCTTTAGCGGGAAAAGAGACCCAGTACTTC. Its protein product is CASSRFALAGKETQYF.

V usage is TRBV6-2 or TRBV6-3 and J usage is TRBJ1-5, with D tentatively TRBD1 (5 bases). The CDR3 extends over 14 amino acids. Trimming left V 5 bases short and J 1 base short, with 9 bases between. Germline V gene sequence: CDR1 MNHEY, CDR2 SVGEGT. The CDR3 spells CASSNRDSNQPQHF. The CDR3 coding sequence is TGTGCCAGCAGTAACCGGGACAGCAATCAGCCCCAGCATTTT.

This clonotype was recorded at least ten times. The rearrangement links TRBV11-1 to TRBJ1-2; weak D call: TRBD1 (6 bases). The CDR3 spans 14 residues. Trimming shortened V by 6 bases and J by 2 bases, and 13 bases separated the two germline ends. Germline lookup yields CDR1 SGHAT and CDR2 FQDESV (reference sequence). CDR3 in DNA: TGTGCCAGCAGTAATCGACAGGCCAACTATGGCTACACCTTC. Translating gives CASSNRQANYGYTF.

In its sample, this clonotype was seen many times. V is TRBV7-9 and J is TRBJ1-5, with a possible D match to TRBD1 (6 bases). V was clipped by 3 bases and J by 9 bases, with 15 bases between them. CDR3 length: 14 residues. Germline V gives CDR1 SEHNR, CDR2 FQNEAQ (reference sequence). This chain's CDR3 is CASSFSQGQGPQHF. The CDR3 nucleotides are TGTGCCAGCAGCTTCAGCCAGGGGCAAGGGCCCCAGCATTTT.

CDR3 DNA: TGTGCCAGCACAAATTGGTTAGAGGGGGCGACCTATAATTCACCCCTCCACTTT. Its protein is CASTNWLEGATYNSPLHF. The V gene is TRBV5-6, the J gene TRBJ1-6; TRBD1 aligns across 7 bases. Trimming removed 6 bases from V and 2 bases from J; junction bases left unmatched: 14. The CDR3 sequence is 18 residues long. CDR1 is SGHDT and CDR2 is YYEEEE in the germline V gene.

This clonotype occurred many times. The rearrangement links TRBV12-3 or TRBV12-4 to TRBJ2-5; weak D call: TRBD1 (6 bases). This CDR3 has 14 residues. V was trimmed by 3 bases and J by 4 bases, leaving 12 bases between them. The CDR3 loop reads CASSFPGVRETQYF. The CDR3 DNA reads as TGTGCCAGCAGTTTTCCAGGGGTTCGAGAGACCCAGTACTTC.

This clonotype turned up a few times. The V gene is TRBV6-1, the J gene TRBJ2-1; a possible D gene is TRBD1 (6 bases). Germline V lookup: CDR1 MNHNS, CDR2 SASEGT. Trimming pared 8 bases from V and 0 bases from J, leaving 14 bases between. The CDR3 spans 15 residues. In DNA, the CDR3 is TGTGCCAGCGCAGACAGGCTTAGCTCCTACAATGAGCAGTTCTTC. This encodes CASADRLSSYNEQFF.

Ten or more counts support this clonotype. The J gene is TRBJ1-1, the V gene TRBV28; D unresolved. The germline V gene has CDR1 MDHEN and CDR2 SYDVKM. The CDR3 runs to 13 residues. V shed 5 bases and J shed 6 bases, with 13 bases lying between them. CDR3 in DNA: TGTGCCAGCAGTGAGTTACCGCCACCTGAAGCTTTCTTT. It is translated as CASSELPPPEAFF.

This clonotype was observed at least ten times. The chain has TRBV12-3 or TRBV12-4 and TRBJ2-5; 14 bases map to TRBD2. The CDR3 contains 15 residues. After removal of 6 bases from V and 3 bases from J, the junction contained 3 bases not matched to a gene. The CDR3 nucleotides read TGTGCCAGCAGGTTGACTAGCGGGGGGGAAGAGACCCAGTACTTC. Protein: CASRLTSGGEETQYF.

In its sample, this clonotype was seen many times. The V and J genes are TRBV2 and TRBJ2-7; no reliable D call. Germline V gene data show CDR1 as SNHLY and CDR2 as FYNNEI. The V end was cut by 10 bases, the J end by 0 bases, with 13 bases between. The CDR3 sequence is 13 residues long. CDR3 amino acids: CATLSPSSYEQYF. The DNA for the CDR3 is TGTGCCACCCTGTCTCCAAGCTCCTACGAGCAGTACTTC.

The table lists this clonotype with many counts. The chain employs TRBV4-1 and TRBJ2-1, with a tentative D call TRBD2 (6 bases). The CDR3 sequence is 15 residues long. Deletions cut 1 base from V and 6 bases from J, with 13 bases between. Per germline, CDR1 MGHRA and CDR2 YSYEKL. CDR3 bases: TGCGCCAGCAGCCAAGTGGGAGCGGGTGTCAATGAGCAGTTCTTC. As protein: CASSQVGAGVNEQFF.

This clonotype appeared many times. The chain uses TRBV7-9 and TRBJ2-5; TRBD1 agrees at 10 bases. The CDR3 extends over 15 amino acids. V was pared by 5 bases and J by 3 bases, with 6 bases of the junction left unmatched. Germline loops: CDR1 SEHNR, CDR2 FQNEAQ (reference sequence). CDR3 sequence reads: CASSGQGEGEETQYF. The CDR3 coding sequence is TGTGCCAGCAGCGGACAGGGGGAAGGAGAAGAGACCCAGTACTTC.

The table lists this clonotype with a few counts. This chain uses TRBV13 with TRBJ2-3; 9 positions agree with TRBD2. The ends lost 6 bases at V and 0 bases at J; junction bases unmatched: 28. Germline V lookup: CDR1 PRHDT, CDR2 FYEKMQ (reference sequence). The length of the CDR3 is 23 residues. CDR3 sequence: CASRSGLAGALEQGPHSTDTQYF. The CDR3 bases are TGTGCCAGCAGATCAGGGTTAGCGGGGGCCCTAGAGCAAGGCCCACATAGCACAGATACGCAGTATTTT.

This clonotype was recorded at least ten times. The gene calls are TRBV11-2 and TRBJ2-3; D tentatively fits TRBD1 or TRBD2 (6 bases each). The germline V gene has CDR1 SGHAT and CDR2 FQNNGV. V dropped 0 bases and J dropped 4 bases, with 14 bases sitting between them. The CDR3 loop spans 16 amino acids. Written as DNA, the CDR3 is TGTGCCAGCAGCTTAGAACCCCCGGGGGCCGCAGATACGCAGTATTTT. Translated, it gives CASSLEPPGAADTQYF.

The rearrangement uses TRBV29-1 and TRBJ2-2; D perhaps matches TRBD2 (6 bases). The CDR3 sequence is 16 residues long. Germline CDR1 SQVTM, CDR2 ANQGSEA. Trimming took 0 bases from V and 4 from J, leaving 15 bases between them. The CDR3 reads CSVEDVRGLSTGELFF. The CDR3, as DNA: TGCAGCGTTGAAGACGTGCGGGGTTTGTCCACCGGGGAGCTGTTTTTT.

With regard to this clonotype: Only one base separates this from a far larger clonotype, so it likely reflects a read error. This rearrangement joins TRBV12-3 or TRBV12-4 to TRBJ1-2; D may be TRBD1 (6 bases). Trimming took off 7 bases at V and 3 bases at J, with 15 bases between the two ends. This CDR3 contains 14 residues. The CDR3 coding sequence is TGTGCCAGCAACCCGGGACACCGCTACTATGGCTACACCTTC. This gives the protein CASNPGHRYYGYTF.

This clonotype was counted ten times or more. The gene calls are TRBV7-9 and TRBJ1-1, with 7 bases identical to TRBD1. Germline CDR1 and CDR2: SEHNR and FQNEAQ (reference sequence). This CDR3 has 13 amino acids. The V segment lost 5 bases and the J segment 8 bases; nucleotides outside the gene matches: 8. Here the CDR3 reads CASSKGLGQEAFF. The CDR3 coding sequence is TGTGCCAGCAGCAAAGGTTTGGGACAGGAAGCTTTCTTT.

There are many counts of this clonotype. The junction does not match germline at one end; this may be a read error. The gene calls are TRBV5-6 and TRBJ2-7, with 8 bases matching TRBD2. CDR3 length: 14 residues. Per the germline V gene, CDR1 is SGHDT and CDR2 is YYEEEE. CDR3 DNA sequence: TGTGCCAGCAGCTTGCGGGGGGGCAGGTACGGGCAGTACTTC. Protein product: CASSLRGGRYGQYF.

At least ten counts were recorded for this clonotype. The V and J genes are TRBV11-2 and TRBJ2-3; 12 bases are a match to TRBD2. The CDR3 loop spans 16 amino acids. J was trimmed by 4 bases and V by 5 bases; bases with no gene match: 7. Germline V gives CDR1 SGHAT, CDR2 FQNNGV. CDR3 nucleotides: TGTGCCAGCAGCCTAGGACTAGCGGGACCTTCAGATACGCAGTATTTT. Translating it yields CASSLGLAGPSDTQYF.

Many counts were recorded for this clonotype. The CDR3 region is CAKRQPRTYGYTF. CDR3 sequence (DNA): TGTGCCAAAAGACAGCCAAGGACCTATGGCTACACCTTC. The chain links TRBV2 to TRBJ1-2; D may be TRBD1 (5 bases). The CDR3 is 13 residues long. Germline V gene lookup returns CDR1 SNHLY and CDR2 FYNNEI. V lost 10 bases and J lost 4, with 16 bases in between. The complete variable domain, with remaining parts taken from reference TRBV2 and TRBJ1-2, reads EPEVTQTPSHQVTQMGQEVILRCVPISNHLYFYWYRQILGQKVEFLVSFYNNEISEKSEIFDDQFSVERPDGSNFTLKIRSTKLEDSAMYFCAKRQPRTYGYTFGSGTRLTVV.

This clonotype was recorded many times. This chain uses TRBV28 with TRBJ2-3; 13 bases align to TRBD2. The CDR3 is made up of 19 amino acids. Germline trimming cut 5 bases from V and 2 bases from J; bases unmatched to any gene: 13. CDR1 is MDHEN and CDR2 is SYDVKM in the germline V gene. CDR3 bases: TGTGCCAGCAGTCCCCGACTAGCGGGAGGCTGCCCCTTCACAGATACGCAGTATTTT. Translating gives CASSPRLAGGCPFTDTQYF.

This clonotype was recorded many times. V usage is TRBV12-3 or TRBV12-4 and J usage is TRBJ1-5; tentative D call: TRBD1 (5 bases). Trimming pared 3 bases from V and 5 bases from J, leaving 11 bases between. The CDR3 spans 14 residues. This chain's CDR3 is CASSLMGGDQPQHF. As DNA, the CDR3 is TGTGCCAGCAGTTTGATGGGGGGTGATCAGCCCCAGCATTTT.

The CDR3 spells CSAPSGGTYNEQFF. The CDR3 DNA follows: TGCAGTGCTCCTAGCGGGGGGACTTACAATGAGCAGTTCTTC. The chain couples TRBV20-1 to TRBJ2-1; TRBD2 aligns across 11 bases. V trimming: 5 bases; J trimming: 4 bases; junction bases outside the gene matches: 4. Looked up from germline, CDR1 is DFQATT and CDR2 is SNEGSKA (reference sequence). CDR3 length equals 14 residues.

This clonotype was seen repeatedly, ten times or more. The chain couples TRBV2 to TRBJ1-3; D not certain. Looked up from germline, CDR1 is SNHLY and CDR2 is FYNNEI. This CDR3 region has 12 residues. V lost 5 bases and J lost 4, with 6 bases in between. The CDR3 sequence: CASSPGGNTIYF. The CDR3 nucleotides are TGTGCCAGCAGTCCAGGCGGAAACACCATATATTTT.

This clonotype has at least ten counts. The chain combines TRBV28 with TRBJ2-1; 7 nucleotides match TRBD1. This CDR3 region has 17 residues. CDR1 and CDR2 (germline): MDHEN, SYDVKM. V lost 1 base, J lost 5 bases, and 11 bases stayed unmatched. CDR3 in DNA: TGTGCCAGCAGTTTATCTCGGCCCGACAGGGCAAACAATGAGCAGTTCTTC. Translating gives CASSLSRPDRANNEQFF.

This clonotype showed up many times. This chain links TRBV5-4 with TRBJ2-2; 9 bases line up with TRBD2. This CDR3 is 16 amino acids long. The germline V gene has CDR1 SGHNT and CDR2 YYREEE (reference sequence). Unmatched junction bases numbered 4, after V lost 4 bases and J lost 0 bases. The CDR3 region is CASSVIAGANTGELFF. CDR3 in DNA: TGTGCCAGCAGCGTTATAGCGGGGGCGAACACCGGGGAGCTGTTTTTT.

This clonotype came up many times. The V call is TRBV27, the J call TRBJ1-5; a weak D match, TRBD1 (5 bases). Germline V lookup: CDR1 MNHEY, CDR2 SMNVEV (reference sequence). The CDR3 extends over 13 amino acids. With 2 bases removed from V and 6 bases from J, the gap between germline ends came to 8 bases. The CDR3 region is CASSLGRAQPQHF. The CDR3 region has the DNA TGTGCCAGCAGTTTAGGCAGGGCTCAGCCCCAGCATTTT.

This clonotype was observed many times. The chain has TRBV20-1 and TRBJ1-2; no clear D. The length of the CDR3 is 14 residues. Germline V gives CDR1 DFQATT, CDR2 SNEGSKA (reference sequence). V lost 3 bases, J lost 4 bases, and 15 bases lay in between. CDR3 sequence (DNA): TGCAGTGCTAGGACTACAGAGGGTTCCTATGGCTACACCTTC. As protein: CSARTTEGSYGYTF.

The sample holds many counts of this clonotype. The V call is TRBV4-1, the J call TRBJ2-4; perhaps TRBD1 as D (5 bases). This CDR3 has 16 amino acids. Germline V gene sequence: CDR1 MGHRA, CDR2 YSYEKL. Trimming took off 1 base at V and 9 bases at J, with 19 bases between the two ends. The CDR3 reads CASSQGDVQGLGIQYF. The CDR3, as DNA: TGCGCCAGCAGCCAAGGTGATGTCCAGGGTTTAGGCATTCAGTACTTC.